Below, one T cell receptor beta chain is given with its context. The data derive from a study of blood T cell repertoires in COVID-19. About the study: The United States, Italy and Spain provided the acute and convalescent COVID-19 samples. PBMCs, B-cell-depleted T cells, or T cells provided the cDNA or gDNA that made up the material.

CDR1 SGHNT and CDR2 YYREEE come from the germline V gene (reference sequence). The V end lost 4 bases, the J end lost 2 bases, and 9 bases lay between the germline ends. CDR3 size: 13 residues. Authors' analysis steps: Scientists estimated how many nucleated cells there were by amplifying reference gene primers. Produced via immunoSEQ multiplex PCR; TCRdb's table is partial and in-frame only. V and J calls and clone size are copied from that table; D and trimming were computed from the DNA. The sample shows approximately 130,000 clones, about 80% of them seen only once. The TCR was taken from a human donor in a cohort sampled during active COVID-19. This chain connects TRBV5-4 to TRBJ1-1; tentative D call: TRBD1 (5 bases). The sample comprised peripheral blood. The CDR3 reads CASSQGLNTEAFF. The CDR3 bases are TGTGCCAGCAGCCAGGGATTAAACACTGAAGCTTTCTTT.